The rows below give T cell receptor beta chains drawn from one sample of a study of T-cell memory formation after mild COVID-19. Each CDR3 protein is one row after TCRdb ran MiXCR on the 5' RACE reads. The table includes around 410,000 distinct CDR3 sequences, 20% to 30% detected once. The sequencing sample was made of PBMCs or a T cell subset sorted from them (not recorded which). Receptor source: an adult woman who had mild COVID-19 (a few samples of this study predate the infection). Cell type and time point are not known. Each CDR3 is given with its conserved first and last residue. A D gene is named only where the DNA matches it firmly. Size tells how often a clone was seen (once, few, many) or the class of an expanded clone, and some rows leave it out.

TRBV12-3/TRBV12-4,TRBJ2-7,few,TRBD2,CASNFQREWDEQYF,TGTGCCAGCAACTTTCAGCGGGAGTGGGACGAGCAGTACTTC
TRBV24-1,TRBJ2-2,few,TRBD1,CATSDTRQGGTGELFF,TGTGCCACCAGTGACACCCGACAGGGCGGGACCGGGGAGCTGTTTTTT
TRBV20-1,TRBJ2-7,NA,NA,CSARVRADGTYEQYF,TGCAGTGCTAGAGTACGGGCGGATGGGACCTACGAGCAGTACTTC
TRBV9,TRBJ2-7,NA,TRBD2,CASSVAGAGVTDEQYF,TGTGCCAGCAGCGTAGCAGGCGCGGGAGTTACCGACGAGCAGTACTTC
TRBV24-1,TRBJ2-2,few,TRBD2,CATSDPGLAGGTTGELFF,TGTGCCACCAGTGATCCCGGACTAGCGGGGGGTACAACCGGGGAGCTGTTTTTT
TRBV5-1,TRBJ1-2,NA,NA,CASSLAEYYGYTF,TGCGCCAGCAGCTTGGCAGAATACTATGGCTACACCTTC
TRBV19,TRBJ1-2,few,TRBD1,CASSSGTGNRYGYTF,TGTGCCAGTAGCTCCGGGACAGGGAACCGCTATGGCTACACCTTC
TRBV24-1,TRBJ2-3,few,TRBD2,CATSDFGQGGDTQYF,TGTGCCACCAGTGATTTCGGCCAGGGAGGGGATACGCAGTATTTT
TRBV24-1,TRBJ2-2,few,NA,CATSTPSGQHNTGELFF,TGTGCCACCAGTACGCCCTCAGGACAGCACAACACCGGGGAGCTGTTTTTT
TRBV6-2/TRBV6-3,TRBJ2-1,few,TRBD2,CASTLSGSSYNEQFF,TGTGCCAGCACCCTAAGCGGGAGTAGCTACAATGAGCAGTTCTTC
TRBV3-1,TRBJ1-1,few,NA,CASSQVSGATEAFF,TGTGCCAGCAGCCAAGTTTCAGGGGCCACTGAAGCTTTCTTT
TRBV5-1,TRBJ2-1,many,NA,CASSFTLGANEQFF,TGCGCCAGCAGCTTCACTCTGGGAGCCAATGAGCAGTTCTTC
TRBV6-5,TRBJ1-1,NA,NA,CASSYSMGTEAFF,TGTGCCAGCAGTTACTCGATGGGGACTGAAGCTTTCTTT
TRBV9,TRBJ2-2,few,TRBD2,CASSVAASGRTGELFF,TGTGCCAGCAGCGTAGCGGCTAGCGGGAGGACCGGGGAGCTGTTTTTT
TRBV5-1,TRBJ2-1,few,TRBD2,CASSLVAGTDEQFF,TGCGCCAGCAGCTTGGTAGCGGGGACCGATGAGCAGTTCTTC
TRBV12-3/TRBV12-4,TRBJ1-5,few,NA,CASSLATGVVSDQPQHF,TGTGCCAGCAGTTTAGCTACTGGGGTTGTCTCCGATCAGCCCCAGCATTTT
TRBV4-3,TRBJ2-7,few,TRBD2,CASSQVASGSLHEQYF,TGCGCCAGCAGCCAAGTCGCTAGCGGGAGTCTCCACGAGCAGTACTTC
TRBV27,TRBJ1-1,NA,NA,CASRSLTGPHNPGAFF,TGTGCCAGCAGGTCCTTGACGGGGCCTCACAATCCTGGAGCTTTCTTT
TRBV6-5,TRBJ2-3,NA,TRBD2,CASSYSAGGADTQYF,TGTGCCAGCAGTTACTCAGCGGGGGGAGCAGATACGCAGTATTTT
TRBV10-3,TRBJ2-1,few,TRBD2,CAIESSGTGSSYNEQFF,TGTGCCATCGAGTCTAGCGGAACAGGCAGCTCCTACAATGAGCAGTTCTTC
TRBV5-1,TRBJ2-5,few,NA,CASSFSGLRETQYF,TGCGCCAGCAGCTTTTCAGGGTTGAGAGAGACCCAGTACTTC
TRBV20-1,TRBJ2-1,NA,TRBD2,CSARAAGGGNEQFF,TGCAGTGCTAGAGCCGCGGGGGGAGGGAATGAGCAGTTCTTC
TRBV20-1,TRBJ2-1,few,TRBD2,CSAPLAGATNEQFF,TGCAGTGCTCCGCTAGCGGGGGCTACCAATGAGCAGTTCTTC
TRBV2,TRBJ1-5,few,NA,CASRSEGGNQPQHF,TGTGCCAGCAGATCAGAAGGGGGCAATCAGCCCCAGCATTTT
TRBV20-1,TRBJ1-1,NA,NA,CSANRGPTNTEAFF,TGCAGTGCCAACCGGGGACCGACGAACACTGAAGCTTTCTTT
TRBV7-2,TRBJ2-2,NA,TRBD2,CASSPTSGGSLTGELFF,TGTGCCAGCAGCCCGACTAGCGGGGGGTCTCTCACCGGGGAGCTGTTTTTT
TRBV12-3/TRBV12-4,TRBJ2-1,NA,NA,CASSFRGEGGEQFF,TGTGCCAGCAGTTTTAGGGGGGAAGGCGGTGAGCAGTTCTTC
TRBV7-6,TRBJ2-5,NA,TRBD2,CASRKLAGVEETQYF,TGTGCCAGCAGGAAACTAGCGGGAGTGGAAGAGACCCAGTACTTC
TRBV9,TRBJ2-1,few,NA,CASSVRGSGAYNEQFF,TGTGCCAGCAGCGTAAGGGGGTCTGGGGCATACAATGAGCAGTTCTTC
TRBV5-1,TRBJ2-5,few,NA,CASSGERGRLQETQYF,TGCGCCAGCAGCGGGGAACGGGGTAGGCTTCAAGAGACCCAGTACTTC
TRBV25-1,TRBJ1-5,few,NA,CASSAVGGPQHF,TGTGCCAGCAGTGCTGTGGGAGGGCCCCAGCATTTT
TRBV15,TRBJ2-7,few,TRBD2,CATSRRPGLAGQSSYEQYF,TGTGCCACCAGCAGACGGCCGGGACTAGCGGGACAAAGCTCCTACGAGCAGTACTTC
TRBV30,TRBJ2-1,few,NA,CAWSVYIGREQFF,TGTGCCTGGAGTGTATATATTGGACGTGAGCAGTTCTTC
TRBV7-9,TRBJ2-3,few,TRBD1,CASSYHGQGDTDTQYF,TGTGCCAGCAGCTATCACGGACAGGGCGACACAGATACGCAGTATTTT
TRBV6-5,TRBJ1-3,NA,TRBD1,CASSYGLPGQGASWNPSF,TGTGCCAGCAGTTACGGGCTCCCGGGACAGGGGGCTTCCTGGAACCCCTCATTT
TRBV7-9,TRBJ2-1,few,TRBD2,CASSFLTGTSGGNEQFF,TGTGCCAGCAGCTTCCTCACCGGGACTAGCGGTGGCAATGAGCAGTTCTTC
TRBV20-1,TRBJ2-7,NA,NA,CSATGRDTYEQYF,TGCAGTGCTACGGGTAGGGACACCTACGAGCAGTACTTC
TRBV5-1,TRBJ2-5,NA,TRBD1,CASSWTGAKETQYF,TGCGCCAGCAGCTGGACAGGGGCCAAAGAGACCCAGTACTTC
TRBV3-1,TRBJ2-5,NA,NA,CASSQESVSFARQETQYF,TGTGCCAGCAGCCAAGAGAGTGTTAGCTTTGCCCGCCAAGAGACCCAGTACTTC
TRBV7-3,TRBJ2-1,NA,TRBD2,CASSPRTSGGDYNEQFF,TGTGCCAGCAGCCCGAGGACTAGCGGGGGCGACTACAATGAGCAGTTCTTC
TRBV7-2,TRBJ2-7,NA,TRBD2,CASSALAGPYEQYF,TGTGCCAGCAGCGCACTAGCGGGACCCTACGAGCAGTACTTC
TRBV5-5,TRBJ1-2,NA,NA,CASRLGGLANYGYTF,TGTGCCAGCAGGCTGGGGGGCCTCGCTAACTATGGCTACACCTTC
TRBV7-2,TRBJ2-1,few,TRBD1,CASSPLRTGGYNEQFF,TGTGCCAGCAGCCCCCTACGGACAGGGGGGTACAATGAGCAGTTCTTC
TRBV7-2,TRBJ1-5,many,TRBD1,CASSPGTGNNQPQHF,TGTGCCAGCAGCCCGGGGACAGGGAACAATCAGCCCCAGCATTTT
TRBV11-2,TRBJ1-4,few,TRBD1,CASSLVTGGSEKLFF,TGTGCCAGCAGCTTAGTAACAGGGGGAAGCGAAAAACTGTTTTTT